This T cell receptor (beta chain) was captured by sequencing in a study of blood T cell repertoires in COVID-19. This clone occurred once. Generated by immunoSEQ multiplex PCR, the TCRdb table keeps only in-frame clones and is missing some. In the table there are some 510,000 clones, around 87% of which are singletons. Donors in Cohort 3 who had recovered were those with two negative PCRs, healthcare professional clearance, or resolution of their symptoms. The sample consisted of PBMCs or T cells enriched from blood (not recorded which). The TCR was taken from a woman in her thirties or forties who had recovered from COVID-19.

The CDR3 DNA is TGTGCCAGCAGTTACGGACTAGGAATCGGTGGCGAGCAGTACTTC. It yields the protein CASSYGLGIGGEQYF. V gene TRBV6-2 or TRBV6-3 combines with J gene TRBJ2-7; 7 bases line up with TRBD2. Losses at the gene ends were 2 bases for V and 6 bases for J; bases not matched to a gene: 10. The CDR3 spans 15 residues. Germline CDR1 and CDR2: MNHEY and SVGEGT.